Each of the 20 T cell receptor beta chains below was sequenced from the same sample in a study of cytomegalovirus exposure and HLA in healthy donors. The PCR employed 60 Vbeta primers together with 13 Jbeta primers. Sequencing used immunoSEQ multiplex PCR; TCRdb keeps in-frame clones, though not all of them. This table holds about 89,000 clones, about 80% found once. The sequenced sample consisted of PBMCs. The receptors shown here come from a male donor in good health and CMV-seronegative.

The rearrangement uses TRBV19 and TRBJ2-7; 9 nucleotides line up with TRBD1. V lost 7 bases, J lost 6 bases, and 13 bases stayed unmatched. Germline-derived CDR1 and CDR2 are LNHDA and SQIVND (reference sequence). The CDR3 has 15 residues. CDR3 sequence: CASKSEGQGRSEQYF. The CDR3 DNA reads as TGTGCCAGTAAAAGTGAGGGACAGGGAAGATCCGAGCAGTACTTC.

This chain connects TRBV19 to TRBJ1-1; no firm D call. Germline loops: CDR1 LNHDA, CDR2 SQIVND (reference sequence). The V end lost 4 bases, the J end lost 4 bases, and 22 bases lay between the germline ends. CDR3 length equals 17 residues. CDR3 region: CASSNRDLTSGVTEAFF. The CDR3 DNA reads as TGTGCCAGTAGTAACCGAGATTTGACTTCCGGGGTCACTGAAGCTTTCTTT.

The chain joins TRBV6-6 to TRBJ2-7, with D possibly matching TRBD1 (6 bases). CDR3 length equals 12 residues. The ends were cut back, 5 bases at V and 4 bases at J, with 9 bases in the middle. Germline V gene lookup returns CDR1 MNHNY and CDR2 SVGAGI (reference sequence). The CDR3 bases are TGTGCCAGCAGTCCACAGGGTTACGAGCAGTACTTC. It translates to CASSPQGYEQYF.

The rearrangement joins TRBV6-5 to TRBJ1-1, with TRBD1 matching over 9 bases. Germline CDR1 is MNHEY and CDR2 is SVGAGI. J gave up 4 bases and V 6 bases, and 9 bases lay outside the gene matches. This CDR3 is built from 15 residues. The CDR3 nucleotides are TGTGCCAGCAGAGATACAGGGGGCTGGGGCACTGAAGCTTTCTTT. Protein sequence: CASRDTGGWGTEAFF.

The V gene is TRBV27, the J gene TRBJ2-5; D perhaps matches TRBD2 (6 bases). V dropped 6 bases and J dropped 3 bases, with 17 bases sitting between them. The CDR3 runs 15 residues. CDR1 and CDR2 (germline): MNHEY, SMNVEV (reference sequence). CDR3 in DNA: TGTGCCAGCAGCCCCCGGGGACTGAGAAAAGAGACCCAGTACTTC. This codes for CASSPRGLRKETQYF.

The chain's CDR3 is CASSAIAGGVTDTQYF. The DNA of the CDR3 is TGTGCCAGCAGCGCTATAGCGGGGGGGGTCACAGATACGCAGTATTTT. The J gene is TRBJ2-3, the V gene TRBV9; 11 bases map to TRBD2. CDR1 and CDR2 from the germline V gene are SGDLS and YYNGEE. The CDR3 has 16 amino acids. V was pared by 3 bases and J by 2 bases, with 5 bases of the junction left unmatched.

This clone was detected only once. The chain joins TRBV10-1 to TRBJ2-2; D call uncertain. CDR3 length: 12 residues. Germline V gene sequence: CDR1 WNHNN, CDR2 SYGVQD (reference sequence). V was shortened by 3 bases and J by 4 bases, with 3 bases between the two germline ends. The CDR3 DNA follows: TGCGCCAGCAGTGATATCACCGGGGAGCTGTTTTTT. Protein: CASSDITGELFF.

V and J are TRBV28 and TRBJ1-2; 8 bases line up with TRBD1. V lost 11 bases, J lost 6 bases, and 8 bases stayed unmatched. The germline V gene encodes CDR1 MDHEN and CDR2 SYDVKM. The CDR3 runs to 12 residues. The CDR3: CAAQGAVDGYTF. CDR3 DNA sequence: TGTGCCGCGCAGGGGGCGGTTGATGGCTACACCTTC.

The chain uses TRBV5-4 and TRBJ2-7, with TRBD1 matching over 8 bases. J lost 2 bases, V lost 4 bases, and 8 bases had no gene match. From germline, CDR1 is SGHNT and CDR2 YYREEE (reference sequence). The CDR3 covers 15 residues. In DNA form, the CDR3 reads TGTGCCAGCAGCCCTGACAGGGGCAGGACCTACGAGCAGTACTTC. Protein: CASSPDRGRTYEQYF.

This chain joins TRBV20-1 and TRBJ2-7, with 8 bases identical to TRBD2. Germline-derived CDR1 and CDR2 are DFQATT and SNEGSKA (reference sequence). Unmatched junction bases numbered 4, after V lost 8 bases and J lost 7 bases. The CDR3 is made up of 10 amino acids. The chain's CDR3 is CSYQRGEQYF. The CDR3, as DNA: TGCAGTTATCAGCGGGGGGAGCAGTACTTC.

The gene calls are TRBV29-1 and TRBJ1-1, with 7 bases matching TRBD1. The ends lost 6 bases at V and 0 bases at J; junction bases unmatched: 4. The CDR3 totals 13 residues. Germline loops: CDR1 SQVTM, CDR2 ANQGSEA. CDR3 sequence: CSVDRAVNTEAFF. CDR3 in DNA: TGCAGCGTCGACAGGGCGGTGAACACTGAAGCTTTCTTT.

The chain recombines TRBV14 with TRBJ2-1, with D possibly being TRBD1 (5 bases). V shed 0 bases and J shed 3 bases, with 15 bases lying between them. Germline loops: CDR1 SGHDN, CDR2 FVKESK. The CDR3 length is 17 residues. CDR3 in amino acids: CASSQEGVTVLYNEQFF. The CDR3 coding sequence is TGTGCCAGCAGCCAAGAAGGGGTGACGGTACTCTACAATGAGCAGTTCTTC.

This clone has more than one count but fewer than ten. The genes are TRBV9 and TRBJ1-4; D remains ambiguous. Deletions cut 2 bases from V and 4 bases from J, with 6 bases between. The CDR3 runs 13 residues. In germline, CDR1 is SGDLS, CDR2 YYNGEE. The CDR3 is CASSVAGNEKLFF. The CDR3 bases are TGTGCCAGCAGCGTCGCGGGTAATGAAAAACTGTTTTTT.

CDR3 nucleotides: TGTGCCAGCGCTAAGACATTCTATGGCTACACCTTC. Translating it yields CASAKTFYGYTF. The chain carries TRBV28 and TRBJ1-2; D not resolved. Per germline, CDR1 MDHEN and CDR2 SYDVKM. Trimming stripped 8 bases from V and 4 bases from J, with 11 bases between. This CDR3 contains 12 residues.

The rearrangement links TRBV7-2 to TRBJ2-3, with 13 bases aligning to TRBD2. V lost 5 bases to trimming and J lost 3 bases; unmatched junction nucleotides: 5. Germline assignment: CDR1 SGHTA and CDR2 FQGNSA. The length of the CDR3 is 16 residues. The chain's CDR3 is CASSPRTSGRTDTQYF. Written as DNA, the CDR3 is TGTGCCAGCAGCCCCCGGACTAGCGGGAGAACAGATACGCAGTATTTT.

The chain recombines TRBV4-1 with TRBJ1-2; 7 nucleotides match TRBD1. V lost 4 bases and J lost 8; bases outside the gene matches: 13. CDR1 and CDR2 (germline): MGHRA, YSYEKL. This CDR3 is built from 15 residues. The CDR3 DNA reads TGCGCCAGCAGCCCGGTCCCGGGACAGTATGAAGGCTACACCTTC. Its translation: CASSPVPGQYEGYTF.

The V call is TRBV6-6, the J call TRBJ2-3; maybe TRBD2 (6 bases). Germline CDR1 MNHNY, CDR2 SVGAGI (reference sequence). This CDR3 contains 14 residues. V dropped 8 bases and J dropped 1 base, with 13 bases sitting between them. The chain's CDR3 is CASVGGRGTDTQYF. In nucleotides, the CDR3 is TGTGCCAGCGTCGGGGGACGGGGCACAGATACGCAGTATTTT.

The rearrangement links TRBV7-8 to TRBJ1-4; a possible D gene is TRBD1 (6 bases). V was cut by 5 bases and J by 0 bases, with 16 bases left in between. Germline loops: CDR1 SGHVS, CDR2 FQNEAQ. There are 17 residues in the CDR3. CDR3 region: CASSQTGSSSTNEKLFF. For the CDR3, the DNA is TGTGCCAGCAGCCAAACAGGGTCATCCTCAACTAATGAAAAACTGTTTTTT.

This chain joins TRBV7-2 and TRBJ2-7; possibly TRBD2 for D (5 bases). This CDR3 contains 13 residues. Deletions cut 5 bases from V and 3 bases from J, with 11 bases between. Germline loops: CDR1 SGHTA, CDR2 FQGNSA. The DNA for the CDR3 is TGTGCCAGCAGCCCGACGGGGTACTACGAGCAGTACTTC. This gives the protein CASSPTGYYEQYF.

The chain links TRBV28 to TRBJ2-1, with 9 bases lining up with TRBD1. The CDR3 sequence is 17 residues long. V lost 2 bases, J lost 4 bases, and 9 bases stayed unmatched. Per the germline V gene, CDR1 is MDHEN and CDR2 is SYDVKM. The CDR3 DNA follows: TGTGCCAGCAGTTTAACCGGAACCGGGACAGGGTACAATGAGCAGTTCTTC. Its translation: CASSLTGTGTGYNEQFF.